The entry below describes one T cell receptor beta chain. Mismatch with germline at one junction end may stem from a read error. The same CDR3 also results from other DNA sequences found in this sample. The sample belongs to a study of technical replicates of blood from a handful of donors. Germline CDR1 and CDR2: SGHTA and FQGNSA. CDR3 length: 18 residues. Profiled with immunoSEQ multiplex PCR; TCRdb holds only in-frame clones, not every one. Of about 94,000 clones in the sample, 95% were seen once. The source is a human donor in good health. The rearrangement joins TRBV7-2 to TRBJ2-7, with TRBD2 identical over 10 bases. The sequenced sample consisted of T cells isolated from PBMCs. The CDR3 here is CASSPPRSGGAFAYEQYF. Written as DNA, the CDR3 is TGTGCCAGCAGCCCCCCCCGCAGCGGGGGGGCCTTCGCCTACGAGCAGTACTTT.